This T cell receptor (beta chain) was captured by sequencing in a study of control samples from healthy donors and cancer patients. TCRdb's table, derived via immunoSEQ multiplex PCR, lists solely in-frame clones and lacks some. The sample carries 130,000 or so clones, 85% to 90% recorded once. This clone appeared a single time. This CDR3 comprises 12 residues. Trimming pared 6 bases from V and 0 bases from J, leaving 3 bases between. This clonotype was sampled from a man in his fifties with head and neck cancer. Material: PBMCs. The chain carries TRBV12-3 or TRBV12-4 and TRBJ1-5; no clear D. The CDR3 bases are TGTGCCAGCAGATATAGCAATCAGCCCCAGCATTTT. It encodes CASRYSNQPQHF.